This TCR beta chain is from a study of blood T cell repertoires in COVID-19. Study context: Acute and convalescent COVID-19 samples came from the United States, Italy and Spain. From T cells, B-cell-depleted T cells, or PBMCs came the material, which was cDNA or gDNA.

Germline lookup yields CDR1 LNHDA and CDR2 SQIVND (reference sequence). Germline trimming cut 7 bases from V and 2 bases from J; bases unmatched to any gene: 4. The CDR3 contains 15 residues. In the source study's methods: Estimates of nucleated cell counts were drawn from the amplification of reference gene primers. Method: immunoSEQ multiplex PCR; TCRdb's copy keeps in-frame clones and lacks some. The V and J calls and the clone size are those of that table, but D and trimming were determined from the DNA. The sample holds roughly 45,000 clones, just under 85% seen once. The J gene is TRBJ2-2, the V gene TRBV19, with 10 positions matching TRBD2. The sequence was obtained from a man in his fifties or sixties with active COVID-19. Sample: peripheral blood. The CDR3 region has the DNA TGTGCCAGTACCCTAGCGGGAGATAACACCGGGGAGCTGTTTTTT. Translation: CASTLAGDNTGELFF.